The 17 T cell receptor beta chains in this list originate from one sample, sequenced in a study of blood T cell repertoires in COVID-19. The method was immunoSEQ multiplex PCR; TCRdb's version includes in-frame clones alone and lacks a portion of them. The table shows roughly 180,000 clones, with roughly 80% occurring only once. Sequenced input: PBMCs or T cells enriched from blood (not recorded which). The receptors shown here come from a man aged 40-50 years who had recovered from COVID-19.

This clone was counted once. The chain couples TRBV3-1 (or the pseudogene TRBV3-2) to TRBJ2-7, with 16 bases matching TRBD2. V was clipped by 3 bases and J by 5 bases; unmatched bases: 1. The CDR3 is made up of 15 amino acids. Looked up from germline, CDR1 is LGHDT and CDR2 is YNNKEL (reference sequence). The CDR3 here is CASSQGLAGGDEQYF. The DNA for the CDR3 is TGTGCCAGCAGCCAGGGACTAGCGGGAGGGGACGAGCAGTACTTC.

This chain joins TRBV27 and TRBJ2-7, with a weak D call TRBD2 (5 bases). CDR1 MNHEY and CDR2 SMNVEV come from the germline V gene (reference sequence). This CDR3 comprises 14 residues. V was trimmed by 3 bases and J by 2 bases, leaving 11 bases between them. CDR3 in amino acids: CASSLNRGTYEQYF. The CDR3 region has the DNA TGTGCCAGCAGTTTGAATCGGGGAACCTACGAGCAGTACTTC.

The gene calls are TRBV12-3 or TRBV12-4 and TRBJ2-1; D may be TRBD2 (6 bases). The CDR3 contains 13 residues. Trimming left V 6 bases short and J 4 bases short, with 10 bases between. This CDR3 is CASSPLAYNEQFF. The CDR3 region has the DNA TGTGCCAGCAGCCCGCTAGCGTACAATGAGCAGTTCTTC.

This clone was observed a handful of times. V and J are TRBV30 and TRBJ1-1; 7 bases fit TRBD1. Unmatched junction bases numbered 8, after V lost 2 bases and J lost 5 bases. The germline V gene has CDR1 GTSNPN and CDR2 SVGIG (reference sequence). CDR3 length: 14 amino acids. The CDR3 loop is CAWSLNRGGTEAFF. Here the CDR3 DNA reads TGTGCCTGGAGTTTAAACAGGGGCGGTACTGAAGCTTTCTTT.

The sample holds a few counts of this clone. This chain uses TRBV11-3 with TRBJ2-1; 7 nucleotides align to TRBD2. The CDR3 is 14 amino acids. J gave up 5 bases and V 3 bases, and 4 bases lay outside the gene matches. Per germline, CDR1 SGHNT and CDR2 YENEEA. The CDR3 protein is CASSFGGRDNEQFF. CDR3 in DNA: TGTGCCAGCAGCTTCGGAGGGAGGGACAATGAGCAGTTCTTC.

This chain joins TRBV5-6 and TRBJ2-1; perhaps TRBD1 as D (7 bases). Trimming left V 4 bases short and J 3 bases short, with 14 bases between. Germline V CDR1 and CDR2: SGHDT, YYEEEE. The CDR3 covers 15 residues. CDR3 in DNA: TGTGCCAGCAGCGGAGGCGGGACAGACTACAATGAGCAGTTCTTC. Its translation is CASSGGGTDYNEQFF.

This rearrangement joins TRBV28 to TRBJ1-6, with 7 positions matching TRBD1. Germline V gene sequence: CDR1 MDHEN, CDR2 SYDVKM. CDR3 length equals 15 residues. V dropped 4 bases and J dropped 4; count of bases not matched to a gene: 4. The DNA for the CDR3 is TGTGCCAGCAGTTCGAGGGGGCCGTATAATTCACCCCTCCACTTT. This encodes CASSSRGPYNSPLHF.

V usage is TRBV28 and J usage is TRBJ2-7, with TRBD1 matching 7 bases. Trimming cost V 2 bases and J 5 bases; bases outside gene matches: 6. The V gene's germline CDR1 is MDHEN and CDR2 SYDVKM. CDR3 length: 14 amino acids. The CDR3 reads CASSLVTGFHEQYF. For the CDR3, the DNA is TGTGCCAGCAGTTTAGTGACAGGGTTCCACGAGCAGTACTTC.

The chain couples TRBV7-8 to TRBJ1-1; a possible D gene is TRBD1 (6 bases). The CDR3 has 14 residues. The germline V and J ends were trimmed by 1 base and 4 bases, with 10 bases remaining between them. The germline V gene encodes CDR1 SGHVS and CDR2 FQNEAQ. This chain's CDR3 is CASSLEQGVTEAFF. CDR3 bases: TGTGCCAGCAGCTTAGAACAGGGTGTCACTGAAGCTTTCTTT. Supplemented by reference TRBV7-8 and TRBJ1-1, the full variable domain reads GAGVSQSPRYKVAKRGQDVALRCDPISGHVSLFWYQQALGQGPEFLTYFQNEAQLDKSGLPSDRFFAERPEGSVSTLKIQRTQQEDSAVYLCASSLEQGVTEAFFGQGTRLTVV.

The chain carries TRBV10-3 and TRBJ2-5; the match to TRBD2 covers 8 bases. From germline, CDR1 is ENHRY and CDR2 SYGVKD. This CDR3 region has 17 residues. The junction had 12 bases not matched to a gene; V was cut back by 4 bases and J by 2 bases. The CDR3 is CAISGEREFRGQETQYF. CDR3 DNA sequence: TGTGCCATCAGTGGGGAGCGGGAGTTTCGCGGGCAAGAGACCCAGTACTTC.

The chain combines TRBV7-2 with TRBJ1-2, with TRBD1 as a possible D gene (6 bases). The length of the CDR3 is 16 residues. Germline CDR1 is SGHTA and CDR2 is FQGNSA. With 5 bases removed from V and 8 bases from J, the gap between germline ends came to 24 bases. The DNA for the CDR3 is TGTGCCAGCAGCGCACGCGGCGGCAGGGGAGAATGGGGCTACACCTTC. It encodes CASSARGGRGEWGYTF.

This clone was observed once. The genes are TRBV27 and TRBJ2-1, with D possibly TRBD2 on 5 matching bases. Germline V gene sequence: CDR1 MNHEY, CDR2 SMNVEV (reference sequence). V was shortened by 3 bases and J by 5 bases, with 14 bases between the two germline ends. The length of the CDR3 is 15 residues. CDR3 coding DNA: TGTGCCAGCAGTTTCTGGCAGACTACTGACAATGAGCAGTTCTTC. This gives the protein CASSFWQTTDNEQFF.

The table lists this clone with a few counts. The rearrangement uses TRBV4-3 and TRBJ1-2; TRBD1 matches at 7 bases. CDR1 is LGHNA, CDR2 YSLEER, per germline. The length of the CDR3 is 15 residues. Trimming removed 0 bases from V and 8 bases from J; junction bases left unmatched: 9. The CDR3 is CASSQDLGQGGGYTF. CDR3 DNA: TGCGCCAGCAGCCAAGATTTAGGGCAGGGGGGAGGCTACACCTTC.

This chain uses TRBV30 with TRBJ1-4, with TRBD1 identical over 9 bases. This CDR3 region has 16 residues. The trim removed 2 bases at V and 7 bases at J, leaving 11 bases unmatched. Germline assignment: CDR1 GTSNPN and CDR2 SVGIG (reference sequence). The CDR3 here is CAWSLSNRGPGEKLFF. As DNA, the CDR3 is TGTGCCTGGAGTCTTTCGAACAGGGGGCCGGGTGAAAAACTGTTTTTT.

The DNA for the CDR3 is TGTGCCAGCAGGTTCGGGACAGGTGTCTACGAGCAGTACTTC. This gives the protein CASRFGTGVYEQYF. The V gene is TRBV28, the J gene TRBJ2-7; 8 positions agree with TRBD1. V gave up 6 bases and J gave up 3 bases; unmatched junction bases: 7. CDR1 is MDHEN and CDR2 is SYDVKM in the germline V gene. The CDR3 sequence is 14 residues long. The variable domain in full, completed from reference TRBV28 and TRBJ2-7, reads DVKVTQSSRYLVKRTGEKVFLECVQDMDHENMFWYRQDPGLGLRLIYFSYDVKMKEKGDIPEGYSVSREKKERFSLILESASTNQTSMYLCASRFGTGVYEQYFGPGTRLTVT.

CDR3 protein: CASSLAGARYGYTF. Written as DNA, the CDR3 is TGTGCCAGCAGTTTAGCGGGGGCCCGGTATGGCTACACCTTC. The chain recombines TRBV27 with TRBJ1-2; maybe TRBD1 (6 bases). CDR3 length: 14 amino acids. Trimming took 2 bases from V and 5 from J, leaving 12 bases between them. Germline loops: CDR1 MNHEY, CDR2 SMNVEV (reference sequence).

J is TRBJ1-3 and V is TRBV27; perhaps TRBD1 as D (5 bases). The V and J ends lost 1 base and 4 bases respectively, with 5 bases between them. The CDR3 is 13 residues long. Germline CDR1 reads MNHEY; CDR2 reads SMNVEV (reference sequence). The DNA of the CDR3 is TGTGCCAGCAGTTTATACAGGGGAAACACCATATATTTT. The encoded protein is CASSLYRGNTIYF.